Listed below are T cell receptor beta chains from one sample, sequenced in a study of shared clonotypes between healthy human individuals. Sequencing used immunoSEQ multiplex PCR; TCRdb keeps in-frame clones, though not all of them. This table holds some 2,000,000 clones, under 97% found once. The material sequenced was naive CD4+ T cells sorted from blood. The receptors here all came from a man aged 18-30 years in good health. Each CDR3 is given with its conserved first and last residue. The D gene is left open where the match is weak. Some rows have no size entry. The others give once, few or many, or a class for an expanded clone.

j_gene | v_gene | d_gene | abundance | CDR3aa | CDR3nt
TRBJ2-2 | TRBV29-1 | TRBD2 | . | CSEWTSANTGELFF | TGCAGCGAATGGACTAGCGCGAACACCGGGGAGCTGTTTTTT
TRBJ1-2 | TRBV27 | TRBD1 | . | CATRTGAGGYTF | TGTGCCACCAGAACAGGGGCGGGGGGCTACACCTTC
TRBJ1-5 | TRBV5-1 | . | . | CASSKRSGQPQHF | TGCGCCAGCAGCAAGCGGTCGGGGCAGCCCCAGCATTTT
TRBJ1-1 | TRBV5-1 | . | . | CASSLLRGLNTEAFF | TGCGCCAGCAGCTTGCTCAGGGGACTGAACACTGAAGCTTTCTTT
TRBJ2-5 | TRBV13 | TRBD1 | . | CASSRDRGSWETQYF | TGTGCCAGCAGCCGGGACAGGGGAAGTTGGGAGACCCAGTACTTC
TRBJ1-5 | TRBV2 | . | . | CASSERQPNQPQHF | TGTGCCAGCAGTGAACGACAGCCTAATCAGCCCCAGCATTTT
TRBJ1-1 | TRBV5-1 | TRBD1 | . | CASSWTEGAAEAFF | TGCGCCAGCAGTTGGACGGAGGGGGCGGCTGAAGCTTTCTTT
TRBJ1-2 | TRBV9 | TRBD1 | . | CASSVDLQGASYGYTF | TGTGCCAGCAGCGTGGATCTACAGGGGGCGAGCTATGGCTACACCTTC
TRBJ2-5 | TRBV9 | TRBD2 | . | CASSVGGAQETQYF | TGTGCCAGCAGCGTCGGGGGGGCCCAAGAGACCCAGTACTTC
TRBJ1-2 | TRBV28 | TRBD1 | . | CASSSGGPDGYTF | TGTGCCAGCAGTTCAGGGGGTCCCGATGGCTACACCTTC
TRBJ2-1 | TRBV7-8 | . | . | CASSLGPGGEWNEQFF | TGTGCCAGCAGCTTAGGGCCAGGGGGGGAATGGAATGAGCAGTTCTTC
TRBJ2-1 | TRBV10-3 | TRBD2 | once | CAISDLLAGGENEQFF | TGTGCCATCAGTGATTTGCTAGCGGGGGGCGAGAATGAGCAGTTCTTC
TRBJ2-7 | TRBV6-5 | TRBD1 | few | CASSYSGTGGYEQYF | TGTGCCAGCAGTTACTCCGGGACAGGGGGCTACGAGCAGTACTTC
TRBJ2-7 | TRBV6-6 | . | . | CASSQGRGLFSDEQYF | TGTGCCAGCAGCCAGGGGCGGGGGTTGTTCTCTGACGAGCAGTACTTC
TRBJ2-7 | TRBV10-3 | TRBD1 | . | CAISSTGASSYEQYF | TGTGCCATCAGTTCTACAGGGGCGTCCTCCTACGAGCAGTACTTC
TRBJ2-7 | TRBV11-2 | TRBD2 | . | CASSFMGLAGGMVRYEQYF | TGTGCCAGCAGCTTCATGGGACTAGCGGGAGGAATGGTGAGATACGAGCAGTACTTC
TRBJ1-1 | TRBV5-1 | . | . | CASSSFGNTEAFF | TGCGCCAGCAGCTCCTTTGGCAACACTGAAGCTTTCTTT
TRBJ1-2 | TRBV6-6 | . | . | CASSYSMDRNYGYTF | TGTGCCAGCAGTTACTCCATGGACAGAAACTATGGCTACACCTTC
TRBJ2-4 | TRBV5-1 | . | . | CASSSRTVRAKNIQYF | TGCGCCAGCAGCTCACGGACTGTTAGAGCCAAAAACATTCAGTACTTC
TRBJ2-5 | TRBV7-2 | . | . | CASSLGGAHQETQYF | TGTGCCAGCAGCTTAGGCGGGGCCCACCAAGAGACCCAGTACTTC
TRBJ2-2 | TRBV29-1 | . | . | CSVEERSSNTGELFF | TGCAGCGTTGAAGAGAGATCATCGAACACCGGGGAGCTGTTTTTT
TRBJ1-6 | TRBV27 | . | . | CASRSPGGDSPLHF | TGTGCCAGCAGGTCACCTGGGGGAGATTCACCCCTCCACTTT
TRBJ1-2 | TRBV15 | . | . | CATSRGTLNYGYTF | TGTGCCACCAGCAGAGGGACCCTTAACTATGGCTACACCTTC
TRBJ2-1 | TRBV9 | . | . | CASSVRDRLGDNEQFF | TGTGCCAGCAGCGTAAGGGACCGCCTCGGGGACAATGAGCAGTTCTTC
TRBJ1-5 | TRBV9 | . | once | CASSVDHNQPQHF | TGTGCCAGCAGCGTAGACCACAATCAGCCCCAGCATTTT
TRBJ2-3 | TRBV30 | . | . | CAWRLASTDTQYF | TGTGCCTGGAGACTAGCCAGCACAGATACGCAGTATTTT
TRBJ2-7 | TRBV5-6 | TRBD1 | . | CASSGTGTGFYEQYF | TGTGCCAGCAGCGGGACAGGAACGGGTTTCTACGAGCAGTACTTC
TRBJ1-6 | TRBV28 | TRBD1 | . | CASSLGDRVGSPLHF | TGTGCCAGCAGTTTAGGGGACAGGGTGGGTTCACCCCTCCACTTT